Below, 18 T cell receptor beta chains from the same sample are listed, as sequenced in a study of cytomegalovirus exposure and HLA in healthy donors. The PCR made use of 60 Vbeta and 13 Jbeta primers. Assay used: immunoSEQ multiplex PCR; TCRdb lists only in-frame clones, some missing. The sample consists of some 160,000 clones, roughly 80% of them appearing once. The sample consisted of PBMCs. These receptors originate from a male donor in good health and CMV-seronegative.

This clone was observed a single time. The V gene is TRBV4-1, the J gene TRBJ1-5, with D tentatively TRBD1 (5 bases). CDR3 length equals 16 residues. V was clipped by 0 bases and J by 2 bases, with 11 bases between them. Germline-derived CDR1 and CDR2 are MGHRA and YSYEKL. The CDR3 loop reads CASSQDGGIGNQPQHF. The CDR3 nucleotides are TGCGCCAGCAGCCAAGATGGGGGGATCGGCAATCAGCCCCAGCATTTT.

The chain uses TRBV29-1 and TRBJ2-3; D gene unclear. Per germline, CDR1 SQVTM and CDR2 ANQGSEA. V lost 4 bases to trimming and J lost 2 bases, with 7 bases between them. The CDR3 runs to 12 residues. The CDR3 sequence: CSVAGLTDTQYF. The CDR3 nucleotides are TGCAGCGTTGCGGGTCTCACAGATACGCAGTATTTT.

CDR3: CASSETGTNEKLFF. The CDR3, as DNA: TGTGCCAGCAGCGAAACAGGGACTAATGAAAAACTGTTTTTT. The J gene is TRBJ1-4, the V gene TRBV7-2, with D possibly matching TRBD1 (6 bases). This CDR3 has 14 residues. V dropped 5 bases and J dropped 2 bases, with 9 bases sitting between them. From germline, CDR1 is SGHTA and CDR2 FQGNSA.

The chain recombines TRBV5-1 with TRBJ2-5, with TRBD1 identical over 7 bases. The CDR3 extends over 14 amino acids. CDR1 and CDR2 from the germline V gene are SGHRS and YFSETQ. V lost 5 bases to trimming and J lost 0 bases; unmatched junction nucleotides: 4. CDR3 sequence: CASRETGYQETQYF. CDR3 in DNA: TGCGCCAGCAGGGAGACAGGGTACCAAGAGACCCAGTACTTC.

This rearrangement joins TRBV5-1 to TRBJ1-1; D is perhaps TRBD1 (6 bases). This CDR3 has 16 amino acids. The germline gives CDR1 SGHRS, CDR2 YFSETQ. V gave up 4 bases and J gave up 5 bases, with 21 bases separating them. CDR3 loop: CASSSINTGRETEAFF. CDR3 bases: TGCGCCAGCAGCAGCATAAACACAGGGCGGGAGACTGAAGCTTTCTTT.

The V and J genes are TRBV5-1 and TRBJ2-1; possible D gene TRBD2, 6 bases. With 0 bases removed from V and 2 bases from J, the gap between germline ends came to 6 bases. The germline gives CDR1 SGHRS, CDR2 YFSETQ. CDR3 size: 14 residues. For the CDR3, the DNA is TGCGCCAGCAGCTTGGGGACTACCTACAATGAGCAGTTCTTC. Its protein is CASSLGTTYNEQFF.

The V and J genes are TRBV4-2 and TRBJ2-7; 13 bases map to TRBD2. Germline trimming cut 4 bases from V and 4 bases from J; bases unmatched to any gene: 4. The germline V gene encodes CDR1 LGHNA and CDR2 YNFKEQ. The CDR3 spans 15 residues. The CDR3 DNA reads as TGTGCCAGCAGCCGGGGACTAGCGGGGACTTACGAGCAGTACTTC. It codes for CASSRGLAGTYEQYF.

This chain links TRBV5-1 with TRBJ1-4, with TRBD1 identical over 7 bases. Trimming took 2 bases from V and 8 from J; bases not matched to a gene: 9. Germline V CDR1 and CDR2: SGHRS, YFSETQ. The CDR3 is made up of 15 amino acids. The CDR3 DNA sequence: TGCGCCAGCAGCTTCACGACAGGGTCTGGAGAAAAACTGTTTTTT. Translating it yields CASSFTTGSGEKLFF. Looking up the rest from reference TRBV5-1 and TRBJ1-4 gives the full variable domain: KAGVTQTPRYLIKTRGQQVTLSCSPISGHRSVSWYQQTPGQGLQFLFEYFSETQRNKGNFPGRFSGRQFSNSRSEMNVSTLELGDSALYLCASSFTTGSGEKLFFGSGTQLSVL.

The chain joins TRBV6-1 to TRBJ2-5; tentative D call: TRBD2 (6 bases). V gave up 4 bases and J gave up 5 bases, with 11 bases separating them. The CDR3 runs to 13 residues. Germline loops: CDR1 MNHNS, CDR2 SASEGT. This CDR3 is CASSGGVGETQYF. The CDR3 DNA follows: TGTGCCAGCAGTGGCGGGGTTGGCGAGACCCAGTACTTC.

As to this clone: Sequence at one end of the junction differs from germline and may be a read error. The V and J genes are TRBV7-9 and TRBJ2-7, with unresolved D. Germline CDR1 SEHNR, CDR2 FQNEAQ (reference sequence). This CDR3 comprises 12 residues. The CDR3 here is CSSSLGTYEQYF. Written as DNA, the CDR3 is TGTTCCAGCAGCTTAGGTACCTACGAGCAGTACTTC.

The genes are TRBV7-7 and TRBJ2-7; TRBD2 agrees at 9 bases. The trim removed 0 bases at V and 3 bases at J, leaving 3 bases unmatched. CDR3 size: 15 residues. Germline V lookup: CDR1 SSHAT, CDR2 FNYEAQ (reference sequence). The CDR3 region is CASSLASGGYYEQYF. CDR3 bases: TGTGCCAGCAGCTTAGCTAGCGGGGGCTACTACGAGCAGTACTTC.

This chain connects TRBV11-2 to TRBJ2-5; a weak D match, TRBD1 (7 bases). V lost 6 bases, J lost 5 bases, and 19 bases lay in between. The CDR3 has 15 amino acids. CDR1 is SGHAT and CDR2 is FQNNGV in the germline V gene. CDR3 sequence: CASRSPQGGPETQYF. The CDR3 region has the DNA TGTGCCAGCAGGTCTCCTCAGGGGGGCCCCGAGACCCAGTACTTC.

This CDR3 reads CASSPLPSGRATDTQYF. DNA of the CDR3: TGTGCCAGCTCACCGTTACCTAGCGGGAGGGCGACAGATACGCAGTATTTT. J is TRBJ2-3 and V is TRBV18; 12 bases are a match to TRBD2. Germline CDR1 is KGHSH and CDR2 is LQKENI. The ends lost 3 bases at V and 3 bases at J; junction bases unmatched: 7. The length of the CDR3 is 17 residues.

The chain carries TRBV7-2 and TRBJ1-2; 8 nucleotides agree with TRBD1. The J segment lost 8 bases and the V segment lost 5 bases, leaving 10 bases of the junction unmatched. This CDR3 contains 14 residues. CDR1 SGHTA and CDR2 FQGNSA come from the germline V gene. DNA of the CDR3: TGTGCCAGCAGCCGCCCGGACAGGGTATTCGGCTACACCTTC. This translates into CASSRPDRVFGYTF.

The count of this clone is one. One end of the junction varies from germline; a read error may be responsible. The chain uses TRBV7-7 and TRBJ1-4; D remains unclear. Germline V gives CDR1 SSHAT, CDR2 FNYEAQ (reference sequence). The CDR3 length is 13 residues. DNA for the CDR3: TGTGCTAGCAGCTTGAGGGTTAATGAAAAACTGTTTTTT. Its protein is CASSLRVNEKLFF.

This rearrangement joins TRBV19 to TRBJ2-2; 7 bases agree with TRBD2. After removal of 6 bases from V and 4 bases from J, the junction contained 11 bases not matched to a gene. The CDR3 has 16 residues. The germline gives CDR1 LNHDA, CDR2 SQIVND (reference sequence). CDR3 bases: TGTGCCAGTAGCCCTCGGGGCGGGGGTGGCACCGGGGAGCTGTTTTTT. Its translation: CASSPRGGGGTGELFF.

This chain uses TRBV19 with TRBJ2-3, with TRBD2 matching 8 bases. Germline V gene data show CDR1 as LNHDA and CDR2 as SQIVND (reference sequence). CDR3 size: 13 residues. V was clipped by 6 bases and J by 3 bases; unmatched bases: 2. CDR3 coding DNA: TGTGCCAGTAGCGCGGGAGGAACAGATACGCAGTATTTT. Protein product: CASSAGGTDTQYF.

The chain joins TRBV5-4 to TRBJ2-3; 9 bases match TRBD2. V was clipped by 0 bases and J by 3 bases; unmatched bases: 5. This CDR3 comprises 16 residues. Germline V gene lookup returns CDR1 SGHNT and CDR2 YYREEE (reference sequence). The CDR3 loop reads CASSLGRGGSTDTQYF. In DNA, the CDR3 is TGTGCCAGCAGCTTGGGGCGGGGGGGTAGTACAGATACGCAGTATTTT.